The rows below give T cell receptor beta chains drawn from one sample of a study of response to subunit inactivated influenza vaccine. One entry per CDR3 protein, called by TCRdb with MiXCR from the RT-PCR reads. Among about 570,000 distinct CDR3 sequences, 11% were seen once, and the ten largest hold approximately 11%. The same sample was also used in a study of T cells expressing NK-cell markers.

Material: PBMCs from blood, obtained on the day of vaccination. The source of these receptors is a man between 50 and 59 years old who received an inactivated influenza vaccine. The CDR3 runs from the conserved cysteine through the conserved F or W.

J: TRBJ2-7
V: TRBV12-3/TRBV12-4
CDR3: CASIIGGRSSYEQYF

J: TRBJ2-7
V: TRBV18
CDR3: CASSWGQGESYEQYF

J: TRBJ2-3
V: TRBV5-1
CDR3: CASSWNLAGRTDTQYF

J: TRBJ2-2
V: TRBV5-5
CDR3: CASSSGVSVGELFF

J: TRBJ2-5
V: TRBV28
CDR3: CASSYAGGETQYF

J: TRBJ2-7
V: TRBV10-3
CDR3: CATLSGTVYEQYF

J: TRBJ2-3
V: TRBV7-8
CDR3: CASSILAGGNTDTQYF

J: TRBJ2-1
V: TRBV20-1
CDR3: CSAIRGVNEQFF

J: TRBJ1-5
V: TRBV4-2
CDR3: CASSHEDRGNQPQHF

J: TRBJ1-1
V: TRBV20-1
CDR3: CSARDPQGFPEAFF

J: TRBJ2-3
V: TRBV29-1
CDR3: CSAEQGATQYF

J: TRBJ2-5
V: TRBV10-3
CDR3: CAISGAVQETQYF

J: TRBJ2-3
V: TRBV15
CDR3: CATSRQLAESTDTQYF

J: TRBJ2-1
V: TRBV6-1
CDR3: CASRNRDSSYNEQFF

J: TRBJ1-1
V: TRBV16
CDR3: CASSQDSNTEAFF

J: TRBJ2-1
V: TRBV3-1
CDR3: CASSPYFGGAYNEQFF

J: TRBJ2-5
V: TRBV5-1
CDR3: CASSLVAGLGETQYF

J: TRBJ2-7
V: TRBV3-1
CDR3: CASSQGQRWGRQSLPYEQYF

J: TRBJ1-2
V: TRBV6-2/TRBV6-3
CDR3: CASSYLDRSVGVRAYGYTF

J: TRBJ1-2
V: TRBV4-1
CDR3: CASSQEIRAAYGYTF

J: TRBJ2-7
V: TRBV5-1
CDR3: CASTTSGQPYEQYF

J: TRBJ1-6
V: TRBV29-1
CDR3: CSVADTNNSPLHF

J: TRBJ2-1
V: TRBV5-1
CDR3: CASSLESPSYNEQFF

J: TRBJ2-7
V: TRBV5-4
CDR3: CASSLPGQGPYEQYF

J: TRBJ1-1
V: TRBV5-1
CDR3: CASSLESILNTEAFF

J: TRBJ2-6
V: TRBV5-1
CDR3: CASSLIGQALNVLTF

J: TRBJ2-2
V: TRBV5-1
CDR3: CASSFRVSNTGELFF

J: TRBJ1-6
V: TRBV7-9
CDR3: CASSYNYGRSYNSPLHF

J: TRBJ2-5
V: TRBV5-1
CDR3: CASSSPVRTGKGQETQYF

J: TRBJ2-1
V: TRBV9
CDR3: CASSVEGLTFNEQFF

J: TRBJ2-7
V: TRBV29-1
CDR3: CSVGTGTRVDSLAF

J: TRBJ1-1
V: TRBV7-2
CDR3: CASSPNRGAIAEAFF

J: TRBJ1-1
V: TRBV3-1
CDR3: CASSQARLGGTEAFF

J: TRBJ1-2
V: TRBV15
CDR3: CATSRDVATNYGYTF

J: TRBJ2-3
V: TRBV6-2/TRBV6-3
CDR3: CASSYEKDAGGTDTQYF

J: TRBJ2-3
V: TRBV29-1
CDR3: CSVGHPEIDTQYF

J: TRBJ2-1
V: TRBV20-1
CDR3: CGGGPTYNEQFF

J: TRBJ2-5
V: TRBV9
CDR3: CASSPGNGQETQYF

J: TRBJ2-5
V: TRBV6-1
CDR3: CASTKPGIQETQYF

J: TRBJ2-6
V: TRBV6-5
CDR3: CASSYSAPSGANVLTF

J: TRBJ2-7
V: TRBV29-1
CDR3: CSVAGLAGSYEQYF

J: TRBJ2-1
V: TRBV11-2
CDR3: CASSLDHRGYNEQFF

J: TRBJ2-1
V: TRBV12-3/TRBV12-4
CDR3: CASSFEAGGNEQFF

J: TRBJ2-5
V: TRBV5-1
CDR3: CASTMLGGDQETQYF

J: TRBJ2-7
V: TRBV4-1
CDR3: CASSQDLGTRADTYEQYF

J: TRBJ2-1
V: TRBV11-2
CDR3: CASSLGFGAYNEQFF

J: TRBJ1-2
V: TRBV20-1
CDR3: CSATGIPNYGYTF

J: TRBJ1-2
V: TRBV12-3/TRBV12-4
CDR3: CASSPSGIPYGYTF

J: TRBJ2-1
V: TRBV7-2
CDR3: CASSPLAGAPNEQFF